A few counts support the clone carrying this T cell receptor beta chain. Its antigen is unknown. This sample was taken from a study of pediatric ulcerative colitis. Study-level results: A couple of rectal clonotypes were found only in ulcerative colitis patients, all of them. Total lymphocyte DNA, not sorted subsets, was the template.

Method: immunoSEQ multiplex PCR; TCRdb's copy keeps in-frame clones and lacks some. The table shows about 36,000 clones, with around four fifths occurring only once. Sequences were obtained from blood. This TCR derives from a girl aged 5-17 years with moderate ulcerative colitis.

The CDR3 protein is CASSLGGSSGINEQFF. In DNA form, the CDR3 reads TGCGCCAGCAGCTTGGGAGGGTCTAGCGGGATCAATGAGCAGTTCTTC. This rearrangement joins TRBV5-1 to TRBJ2-1; 9 bases are shared with TRBD2. The CDR3 totals 16 residues. Trimming took 0 bases from V and 6 from J; bases not matched to a gene: 7. Germline CDR1 reads SGHRS; CDR2 reads YFSETQ.